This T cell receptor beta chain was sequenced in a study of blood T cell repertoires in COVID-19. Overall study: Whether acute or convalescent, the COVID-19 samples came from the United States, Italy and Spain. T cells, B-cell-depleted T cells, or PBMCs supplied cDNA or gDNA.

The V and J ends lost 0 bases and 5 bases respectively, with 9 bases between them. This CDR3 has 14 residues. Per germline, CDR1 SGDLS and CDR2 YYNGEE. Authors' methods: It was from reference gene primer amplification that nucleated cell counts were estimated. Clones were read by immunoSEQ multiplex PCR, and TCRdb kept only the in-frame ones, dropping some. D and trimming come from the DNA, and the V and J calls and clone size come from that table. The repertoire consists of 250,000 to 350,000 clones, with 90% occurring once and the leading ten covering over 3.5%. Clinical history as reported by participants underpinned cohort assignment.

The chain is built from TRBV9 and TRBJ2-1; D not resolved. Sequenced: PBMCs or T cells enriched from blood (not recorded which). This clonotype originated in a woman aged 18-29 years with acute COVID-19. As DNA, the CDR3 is TGTGCCAGCAGCGTAGTTAGCCCGGACAATGAGCAGTTCTTC. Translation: CASSVVSPDNEQFF.